The 25 T cell receptor beta chains below were found in one sample sequenced in a study of T cells expressing NK-cell markers. After re-calling the 5' RACE reads, TCRdb lists one entry per CDR3 protein, DNA absent. The specimen's table records about 190,000 distinct CDR3 sequences. Specimen: blood T cells: a sorted CD56 or NKG2C T cell subset, CD4+ or CD8+ T cells, or bulk PBMC T cells (not recorded which). These receptors came from a man aged 18-75 years in good health.

V gene TRBV27 combines with J gene TRBJ1-2. The CDR3 consists of 15 residues. CDR1 MNHEY and CDR2 SMNVEV come from the germline V gene (reference sequence). The CDR3 region is CASSLSAASPYGYTF.

J is TRBJ2-3 and V is TRBV7-9; the D gene TCRdb calls, TRBD1, cannot be checked with no DNA. Germline CDR1 reads SEHNR; CDR2 reads FQNEAQ (reference sequence). The CDR3 runs to 17 residues. CDR3: CASSFPGTGVVTDTQYF.

The chain has TRBV12-3 or TRBV12-4 and TRBJ2-2; as DNA is missing, the TRBD2 call by TCRdb cannot be tested. The CDR3 is 16 residues long. CDR3 in amino acids: CASTAGLAGFTGELFF.

The rearrangement joins TRBV25-1 to TRBJ2-5; TCRdb calls TRBD1, which cannot be checked without DNA. The germline CDR1 and CDR2 sequences are MGHDK and SYGVNS. The CDR3 is 15 residues long. CDR3: CASSVGTGGTETQYF.

The chain uses TRBV19 and TRBJ2-1. This CDR3 region has 12 residues. Germline CDR1 LNHDA, CDR2 SQIVND (reference sequence). CDR3: CASSQIGNEQFF.

This chain joins TRBV28 and TRBJ2-3. Germline assignment: CDR1 MDHEN and CDR2 SYDVKM. This CDR3 region has 15 residues. The CDR3 spells CASSLAGLASDTQYF.

The rearrangement joins TRBV5-6 to TRBJ2-5. Germline CDR1 reads SGHDT; CDR2 reads YYEEEE. The CDR3 consists of 15 residues. CDR3 protein: CASSLERTEQETQYF.

J is TRBJ2-1 and V is TRBV12-3 or TRBV12-4; as DNA is missing, the TRBD1 call by TCRdb cannot be tested. The CDR3 covers 15 residues. CDR3 amino acids: CASSSTGDSYNEQFF.

V usage is TRBV7-9 and J usage is TRBJ2-5. Germline CDR1 reads SEHNR; CDR2 reads FQNEAQ (reference sequence). The length of the CDR3 is 15 residues. CDR3: CASSLGSLNQETQYF.

The chain is built from TRBV6-2 or TRBV6-3 and TRBJ2-5; TCRdb indicates TRBD2, and absent DNA this call remains unverified. CDR3 length: 17 residues. CDR1 and CDR2 (germline): MNHEY, SVGEGT. CDR3 in amino acids: CASSYSGTSGDLETQYF.

This chain uses TRBV29-1 with TRBJ2-2; lacking DNA, the TRBD2 call made by TCRdb goes unchecked. There are 15 residues in the CDR3. The germline CDR1 and CDR2 sequences are SQVTM and ANQGSEA. Here the CDR3 reads CSVGGLAGDTGELFF.

The rearrangement joins TRBV5-4 to TRBJ1-5; TCRdb's D gene call, TRBD1, goes unchecked for lack of DNA. Per germline, CDR1 SGHNT and CDR2 YYREEE (reference sequence). The CDR3 loop spans 17 amino acids. CDR3 sequence: CASSLNRRQGRNQPQHF. Full variable domain (outside the CDR3, taken from reference TRBV5-4 and TRBJ1-5): ETGVTQSPTHLIKTRGQQVTLRCSSQSGHNTVSWYQQALGQGPQFIFQYYREEENGRGNFPPRFSGLQFPNYSSELNVNALELDDSALYLCASSLNRRQGRNQPQHFGDGTRLSIL.

The chain is built from TRBV6-5 and TRBJ2-5; TCRdb's D gene call, TRBD1, goes unchecked for lack of DNA. Germline loops: CDR1 MNHEY, CDR2 SVGAGI. The CDR3 length is 15 residues. CDR3 sequence: CASSYGTGSLETQYF.

CDR3 residues: CASSPDRVEGETQYF. The chain couples TRBV9 to TRBJ2-5; TCRdb outputs TRBD1, but without DNA this stays unchecked. The CDR3 covers 15 residues. CDR1 and CDR2 from the germline V gene are SGDLS and YYNGEE.

The V gene is TRBV12-3 or TRBV12-4, the J gene TRBJ1-5; TCRdb's assignment of TRBD1 cannot be checked, as there is no DNA. This CDR3 has 14 amino acids. This CDR3 is CASRLGQGNQPQHF.

This rearrangement joins TRBV6-6 to TRBJ1-5. Germline V gene data show CDR1 as MNHNY and CDR2 as SVGAGI (reference sequence). The CDR3 is 12 residues long. CDR3 in amino acids: CASFISSQPQHF.

This rearrangement joins TRBV4-1 to TRBJ1-2; TCRdb proposes TRBD1, but this gene call is untestable without DNA. Germline V gene lookup returns CDR1 MGHRA and CDR2 YSYEKL. The CDR3 covers 15 residues. The CDR3 sequence is CASSQADRGTDGYTF.

The V gene is TRBV6-6, the J gene TRBJ2-7; TCRdb's D gene call, TRBD2, goes unchecked for lack of DNA. This CDR3 is built from 12 residues. Germline CDR1 is MNHNY and CDR2 is SVGAGI (reference sequence). The CDR3 reads CASSYSGWEQYF.

The chain is built from TRBV28 and TRBJ2-2; TCRdb's assignment of TRBD1 cannot be checked, as there is no DNA. The germline V gene has CDR1 MDHEN and CDR2 SYDVKM. There are 15 residues in the CDR3. The CDR3 here is CASSLTGGTTGELFF.

V is TRBV6-5 and J is TRBJ2-5; TCRdb names TRBD2, which stays unverified in the absence of DNA. CDR1 MNHEY and CDR2 SVGAGI come from the germline V gene. The CDR3 has 16 amino acids. The CDR3 is CASSSGDSGLGETQYF.

The rearrangement joins TRBV10-3 to TRBJ1-5; as DNA is missing, the TRBD1 call by TCRdb cannot be tested. The CDR3 is made up of 15 amino acids. CDR1 and CDR2 (germline): ENHRY, SYGVKD. The CDR3 sequence is CAISVGTGGEQPQHF.

V gene TRBV3-1 combines with J gene TRBJ2-7; absent DNA, TCRdb's TRBD2 call cannot be checked. Germline values: CDR1 LGHDT, CDR2 YNNKEL (reference sequence). CDR3 length equals 13 residues. Here the CDR3 reads CASSMGLASEQYF.

V and J are TRBV5-1 and TRBJ2-7; TCRdb names TRBD1, which stays unverified in the absence of DNA. The CDR3 length is 16 residues. Germline CDR1 and CDR2: SGHRS and YFSETQ. CDR3 region: CASSLGLGQIFYEQYF.

The CDR3 spells CASSPLTSQETQYF. V gene TRBV18 combines with J gene TRBJ2-5. CDR3 length equals 14 residues. CDR1 KGHSH and CDR2 LQKENI come from the germline V gene.

This chain joins TRBV5-1 and TRBJ2-1; TCRdb reports TRBD2, a call that lacks DNA to check it against. In germline, CDR1 is SGHRS, CDR2 YFSETQ. This CDR3 is built from 16 residues. The CDR3 sequence: CASSLEGWGVYNEQFF.